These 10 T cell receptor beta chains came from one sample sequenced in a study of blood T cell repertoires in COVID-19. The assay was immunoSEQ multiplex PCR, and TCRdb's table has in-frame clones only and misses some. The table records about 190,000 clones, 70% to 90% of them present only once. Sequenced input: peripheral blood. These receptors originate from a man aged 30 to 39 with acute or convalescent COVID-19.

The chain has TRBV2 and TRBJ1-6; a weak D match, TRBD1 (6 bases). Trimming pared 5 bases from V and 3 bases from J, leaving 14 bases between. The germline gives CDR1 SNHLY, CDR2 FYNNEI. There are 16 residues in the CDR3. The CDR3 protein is CASSPRQANYNSPLHF. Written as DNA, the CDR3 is TGTGCCAGCAGTCCTAGACAGGCTAACTATAATTCACCCCTCCACTTT.

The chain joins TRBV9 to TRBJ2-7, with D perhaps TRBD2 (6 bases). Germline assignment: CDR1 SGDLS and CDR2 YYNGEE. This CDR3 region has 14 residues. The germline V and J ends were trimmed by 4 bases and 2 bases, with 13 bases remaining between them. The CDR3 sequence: CASSTAGTPYEQYF. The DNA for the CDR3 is TGTGCCAGCAGCACCGCCGGGACTCCCTACGAGCAGTACTTC. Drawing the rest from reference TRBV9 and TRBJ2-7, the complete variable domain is DSGVTQTPKHLITATGQRVTLRCSPRSGDLSVYWYQQSLDQGLQFLIQYYNGEERAKGNILERFSAQQFPDLHSELNLSSLELGDSALYFCASSTAGTPYEQYFGPGTRLTVT.

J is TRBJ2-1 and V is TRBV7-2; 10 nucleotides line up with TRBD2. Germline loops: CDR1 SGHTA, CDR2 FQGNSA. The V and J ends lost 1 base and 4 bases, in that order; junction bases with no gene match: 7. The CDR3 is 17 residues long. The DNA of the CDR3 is TGTGCCAGCAGCTTAGGGAGAGCGGGAGGGTCGTACAATGAGCAGTTCTTC. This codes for CASSLGRAGGSYNEQFF.

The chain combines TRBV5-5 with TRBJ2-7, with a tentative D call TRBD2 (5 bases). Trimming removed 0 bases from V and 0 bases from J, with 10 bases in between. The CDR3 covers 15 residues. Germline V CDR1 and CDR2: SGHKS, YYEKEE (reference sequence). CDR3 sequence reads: CASSLGLYNSYEQYF. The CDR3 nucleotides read TGTGCCAGCAGCTTGGGACTATATAACTCCTACGAGCAGTACTTC.

Written as DNA, the CDR3 is TGCGCCAGCAGCTCAGCAGGGGCAGGGGGCGGCGATGGCTACACCTTC. It yields the protein CASSSAGAGGGDGYTF. The chain is built from TRBV4-1 and TRBJ1-2; 8 nucleotides line up with TRBD1. CDR3 length equals 16 residues. The germline V gene encodes CDR1 MGHRA and CDR2 YSYEKL. Trimming removed 5 bases from V and 6 bases from J; junction bases left unmatched: 14.

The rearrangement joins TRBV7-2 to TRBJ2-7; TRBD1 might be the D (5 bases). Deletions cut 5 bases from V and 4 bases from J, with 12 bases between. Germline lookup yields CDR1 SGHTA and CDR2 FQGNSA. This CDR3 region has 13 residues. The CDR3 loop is CASSPRVIYEQYF. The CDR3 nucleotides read TGTGCCAGCAGCCCCAGGGTTATATACGAGCAGTACTTC.

CDR3 in DNA: TGCGCCAGCAGCTTGGGCGGGGCCGAGCAGTACTTC. Amino acids: CASSLGGAEQYF. The chain is built from TRBV5-1 and TRBJ2-7, with D perhaps matching TRBD2 (6 bases). This CDR3 has 12 residues. Germline CDR1 reads SGHRS; CDR2 reads YFSETQ. The V end lost 0 bases, the J end lost 6 bases, and 7 bases lay between the germline ends.

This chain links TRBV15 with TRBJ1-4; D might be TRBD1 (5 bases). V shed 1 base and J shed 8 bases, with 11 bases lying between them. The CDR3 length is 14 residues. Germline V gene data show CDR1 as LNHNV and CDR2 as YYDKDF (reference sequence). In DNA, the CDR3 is TGTGCCACCAGCAGAGTAGGGGTGCTCGAAAAACTGTTTTTT. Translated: CATSRVGVLEKLFF.

CDR3 in DNA: TGTGCCAGCAGCCAAGGGCTGAACACCGGGGAGCTGTTTTTT. Amino acid sequence: CASSQGLNTGELFF. The V call is TRBV3-1 (or the pseudogene TRBV3-2), the J call TRBJ2-2; D is uncertain. Germline assignment: CDR1 LGHDT and CDR2 YNNKEL (reference sequence). The CDR3 contains 14 residues. V was clipped by 1 base and J by 1 base, with 4 bases between them.

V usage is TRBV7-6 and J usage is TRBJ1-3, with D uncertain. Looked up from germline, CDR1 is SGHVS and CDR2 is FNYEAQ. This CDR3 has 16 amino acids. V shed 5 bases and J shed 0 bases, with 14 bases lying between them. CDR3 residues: CASSRDTEPSGNTIYF. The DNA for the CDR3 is TGTGCCAGCAGCCGAGACACCGAGCCCTCTGGAAACACCATATATTTT.